One sample yielded the 22 T cell receptor beta chains listed below, sequenced in a study of CD8 T cells in ankylosing spondylitis. Using its own MiXCR run on the 5' RACE reads, TCRdb lists one record per CDR3 protein. The sample carries about 300,000 distinct CDR3 sequences, around 10% recorded once. The sample taken for sequencing was blood, either unsorted or a sorted T cell fraction (not recorded which). Receptor source: a female donor with ankylosing spondylitis or in good health (not recorded which).

This clonotype was counted only a few times. The chain carries TRBV27 and TRBJ2-1; 9 nucleotides agree with TRBD1. V trimming: 5 bases; J trimming: 4 bases; junction bases outside the gene matches: 6. This CDR3 region has 15 residues. The germline V gene encodes CDR1 MNHEY and CDR2 SMNVEV (reference sequence). The CDR3 here is CASSPGQGGYNEQFF. The DNA for the CDR3 is TGTGCCAGCAGTCCGGGACAGGGAGGTTACAATGAGCAGTTCTTC.

This clonotype was seen repeatedly, ten times or more. V and J are TRBV28 and TRBJ1-6; D uncertain. The CDR3 covers 15 residues. Germline V lookup: CDR1 MDHEN, CDR2 SYDVKM. The V gene lost 2 bases and the J gene lost 10 bases, with 15 bases spanning the gap. CDR3 loop: CASSLMVRDQSPLHF. The CDR3 nucleotides are TGTGCCAGCAGTTTAATGGTGAGGGATCAATCACCCCTCCACTTT.

This clonotype appeared a few times. The chain carries TRBV7-9 and TRBJ1-6, with 7 bases lining up with TRBD1. Losses at the gene ends were 5 bases for V and 4 bases for J; bases not matched to a gene: 11. Germline V lookup: CDR1 SEHNR, CDR2 FQNEAQ (reference sequence). The CDR3 consists of 17 residues. Here the CDR3 reads CASSKDAPGQYNSPLHF. For the CDR3, the DNA is TGTGCCAGCAGCAAAGATGCCCCGGGACAGTATAATTCACCCCTCCACTTT.

This clonotype was found many times. This chain connects TRBV5-5 to TRBJ2-3; D is ambiguous. Looked up from germline, CDR1 is SGHKS and CDR2 is YYEKEE (reference sequence). Deletions cut 0 bases from V and 3 bases from J, with 11 bases between. The CDR3 totals 15 residues. CDR3 coding DNA: TGTGCCAGCAGCTTGGCGCTGTTAGCTACAGATACGCAGTATTTT. This encodes CASSLALLATDTQYF. The full variable domain, with the rest looked up from reference TRBV5-5 and TRBJ2-3, is DAGVTQSPTHLIKTRGQQVTLRCSPISGHKSVSWYQQVLGQGPQFIFQYYEKEERGRGNFPDRFSARQFPNYSSELNVNALLLGDSALYLCASSLALLATDTQYFGPGTRLTVL.

In this sample, this clonotype turned up many times. V is TRBV7-7 and J is TRBJ2-3; D is uncertain. The CDR3 has 13 residues. The ends were cut back, 4 bases at V and 2 bases at J, with 7 bases in the middle. The germline CDR1 and CDR2 sequences are SSHAT and FNYEAQ (reference sequence). The CDR3 DNA follows: TGTGCCAGCAGCTCCCACAACACAGATACGCAGTATTTT. Amino acids: CASSSHNTDTQYF. Filled out from reference TRBV7-7 and TRBJ2-3, the complete variable domain reads GAGVSQSPRYKVTKRGQDVTLRCDPISSHATLYWYQQALGQGPEFLTYFNYEAQPDKSGLPSDRFSAERPEGSISTLTIQRTEQRDSAMYRCASSSHNTDTQYFGPGTRLTVL.

This clonotype occurred many times. V usage is TRBV11-1 and J usage is TRBJ2-1; 13 bases match TRBD2. This CDR3 comprises 21 residues. V was clipped by 1 base and J by 3 bases; unmatched bases: 15. Germline CDR1 and CDR2: SGHAT and FQDESV (reference sequence). The DNA of the CDR3 is TGTGCCAGCAGCTTAGTGCCAGGTGGGACTAGCGGGACGGTAATCTACAATGAGCAGTTCTTC. Protein sequence: CASSLVPGGTSGTVIYNEQFF. The complete variable domain, with remaining parts taken from reference TRBV11-1 and TRBJ2-1, reads EAEVAQSPRYKITEKSQAVAFWCDPISGHATLYWYRQILGQGPELLVQFQDESVVDDSQLPKDRFSAERLKGVDSTLKIQPAELGDSAMYLCASSLVPGGTSGTVIYNEQFFGPGTRLTVL.

This clonotype was counted between two and nine times. In nucleotides, the CDR3 is TGTGCCAGCAGCCCTCCGGGTAGGCCTAACGAGCAGTACTTC. Translating it yields CASSPPGRPNEQYF. V and J are TRBV3-1 and TRBJ2-7; D unresolved. The germline V and J ends were trimmed by 4 bases and 5 bases, with 15 bases remaining between them. The CDR3 is 14 residues long. Germline V CDR1 and CDR2: LGHDT, YNNKEL (reference sequence).

The chain joins TRBV11-2 to TRBJ1-1; D ambiguous. Trimming removed 4 bases at V and 5 bases at J, with 11 bases between. Germline CDR1 reads SGHAT; CDR2 reads FQNNGV. CDR3 length: 13 amino acids. The CDR3 region is CASSSDGFTEAFF. CDR3 sequence (DNA): TGTGCCAGCAGCTCCGACGGGTTTACTGAAGCTTTCTTT.

The genes are TRBV11-2 and TRBJ2-4; D tentatively reads TRBD1 or TRBD2 (6 bases each). The CDR3 runs to 17 residues. V was cut by 0 bases and J by 1 base, with 13 bases left in between. The germline CDR1 and CDR2 sequences are SGHAT and FQNNGV. Here the CDR3 reads CASSLDRGHGAKNIQYF. CDR3 nucleotides: TGTGCCAGCAGCTTAGATCGGGGGCATGGGGCCAAAAACATTCAGTACTTC. The whole variable domain, filled in from reference TRBV11-2 and TRBJ2-4, reads EAGVAQSPRYKIIEKRQSVAFWCNPISGHATLYWYQQILGQGPKLLIQFQNNGVVDDSQLPKDRFSAERLKGVDSTLKIQPAKLEDSAVYLCASSLDRGHGAKNIQYFGAGTRLSVL.

This clonotype appeared a few times. V and J are TRBV5-6 and TRBJ2-7; D gene unclear. V lost 1 base and J lost 3, with 11 bases in between. The germline CDR1 and CDR2 sequences are SGHDT and YYEEEE. The CDR3 runs to 14 residues. The CDR3 region is CASSLRQAYYEQYF. The DNA of the CDR3 is TGTGCCAGCAGCTTGAGGCAGGCATACTACGAGCAGTACTTC.

The sample holds many counts of this clonotype. CDR3 region: CASSLSRGEVETQYF. The CDR3 bases are TGTGCCAGCAGTTTATCTAGGGGCGAGGTTGAGACCCAGTACTTC. The chain is built from TRBV12-3 or TRBV12-4 and TRBJ2-5, with D possibly matching TRBD1 (5 bases). With 2 bases removed from V and 5 bases from J, the gap between germline ends came to 15 bases. The CDR3 length is 15 residues.

This clonotype was recorded at least ten times. The genes are TRBV11-3 and TRBJ2-5; no clear D gene. The germline CDR1 and CDR2 sequences are SGHNT and YENEEA. The V gene lost 1 base and the J gene lost 3 bases, with 9 bases spanning the gap. The CDR3 spans 14 residues. The CDR3 coding sequence is TGTGCCAGCAGCTTAGGCTCAGACAAAGAGACCCAGTACTTC. Protein product: CASSLGSDKETQYF.

This clonotype showed up many times. The J gene is TRBJ2-7, the V gene TRBV11-1; TRBD2 is a possible D gene (6 bases). The CDR3 runs to 17 residues. Germline lookup yields CDR1 SGHAT and CDR2 FQDESV (reference sequence). V was clipped by 2 bases and J by 0 bases, with 17 bases between them. Here the CDR3 DNA reads TGTGCCAGCAGCTTACCGCGAGAGACTAGGGGCTCCTACGAGCAGTACTTC. This codes for CASSLPRETRGSYEQYF.

This clonotype was detected many times. The CDR3 here is CASSRGGLKDTQYF. The CDR3 DNA is TGTGCCAGCAGCAGGGGGGGCCTTAAAGATACGCAGTATTTT. V usage is TRBV5-8 and J usage is TRBJ2-3, with D possibly matching TRBD2 (7 bases). Germline values: CDR1 SGHTS, CDR2 YDEGEE. V was shortened by 4 bases and J by 5 bases, with 14 bases between the two germline ends. This CDR3 has 14 amino acids.

This clonotype was seen once. A read error is possible here, since a much larger clone lies one base away. This chain joins TRBV20-1 and TRBJ1-5, with 9 bases matching TRBD1. The CDR3 is made up of 17 amino acids. Trimming at V came to 8 bases and at J to 6 bases, leaving 20 bases not matched to a gene. Germline CDR1 and CDR2: DFQATT and SNEGSKA (reference sequence). The CDR3 loop is CSPSSPGTGWPTQPQHF. The DNA for the CDR3 is TGCAGTCCTTCGAGTCCCGGGACAGGGTGGCCTACTCAGCCCCAGCATTTT.

This clonotype has ten or more counts. CDR3 amino acids: CASSQKRTSTVLGELFF. In nucleotides, the CDR3 is TGTGCCAGCAGCCAAAAACGGACTAGCACAGTGCTAGGGGAGCTGTTTTTT. The chain carries TRBV4-2 and TRBJ2-2; 8 bases align to TRBD2. This CDR3 is 17 amino acids long. The junction had 13 bases not matched to a gene; V was cut back by 2 bases and J by 8 bases. Germline CDR1 and CDR2: LGHNA and YNFKEQ.

A few counts support this clonotype. CDR3 coding DNA: TGTGCCACCAGTGGGGGGCCCTTTTACAATGAGCAGTTCTTC. Amino acids: CATSGGPFYNEQFF. The chain is built from TRBV24-1 and TRBJ2-1, with D maybe TRBD1 (6 bases). In germline, CDR1 is KGHDR, CDR2 SFDVKD. The CDR3 totals 14 residues. The V gene lost 5 bases and the J gene lost 4 bases, with 11 bases spanning the gap.

The chain has TRBV7-2 and TRBJ2-1, with D possibly TRBD2 on 5 matching bases. V lost 3 bases to trimming and J lost 8 bases, with 11 bases between them. Germline V gene sequence: CDR1 SGHTA, CDR2 FQGNSA. The CDR3 length is 13 residues. The CDR3 protein is CASSFGVVDEQFF. Here the CDR3 DNA reads TGTGCCAGCAGCTTCGGGGTTGTGGATGAGCAGTTCTTC.

This clonotype was detected ten times or more. The rearrangement uses TRBV5-1 and TRBJ2-1, with TRBD2 identical over 11 bases. CDR1 is SGHRS, CDR2 YFSETQ, per germline. The CDR3 covers 17 residues. J lost 1 base, V lost 3 bases, and 6 bases had no gene match. The CDR3 is CASSSGLADHSYNEQFF. The CDR3 DNA sequence: TGCGCCAGCAGCTCGGGACTAGCGGACCATTCCTACAATGAGCAGTTCTTC.

The chain combines TRBV27 with TRBJ2-5; tentative D call: TRBD2 (5 bases). The CDR3 length is 14 residues. Per germline, CDR1 MNHEY and CDR2 SMNVEV (reference sequence). With 10 bases removed from V and 5 bases from J, the gap between germline ends came to 20 bases. The CDR3 coding sequence is TGTGCCACCCGAGGGCACGAGTCGTGGGAGACCCAGTACTTC. It is translated as CATRGHESWETQYF.

This clonotype was seen repeatedly, ten times or more. The chain recombines TRBV5-1 with TRBJ2-2, with TRBD1 as a possible D gene (6 bases). Trimming stripped 3 bases from V and 1 base from J, with 10 bases between. The CDR3 has 15 amino acids. From germline, CDR1 is SGHRS and CDR2 YFSETQ. CDR3 in amino acids: CASSSGTLNTGELFF. CDR3 DNA: TGCGCCAGCAGCTCCGGGACATTGAACACCGGGGAGCTGTTTTTT.

Many counts were recorded for this clonotype. This chain links TRBV9 with TRBJ1-4, with D unclear. This CDR3 region has 16 residues. V lost 0 bases and J 0 bases, leaving 9 bases between the germline ends. Germline V lookup: CDR1 SGDLS, CDR2 YYNGEE. The CDR3 region is CASSVGVSSTNEKLFF. The CDR3 nucleotides are TGTGCCAGCAGCGTAGGTGTTAGCTCAACTAATGAAAAACTGTTTTTT.